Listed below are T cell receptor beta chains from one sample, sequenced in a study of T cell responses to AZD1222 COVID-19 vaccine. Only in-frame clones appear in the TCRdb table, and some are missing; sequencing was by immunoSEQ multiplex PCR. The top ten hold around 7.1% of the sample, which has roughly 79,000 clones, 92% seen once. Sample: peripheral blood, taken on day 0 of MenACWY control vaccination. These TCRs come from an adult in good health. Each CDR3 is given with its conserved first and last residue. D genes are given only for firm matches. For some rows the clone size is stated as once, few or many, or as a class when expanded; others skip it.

DNA: TGTGCCAGCAGTTCCCCACCGTGGGCCAACACCGGGGAGCTGTTTTTT; CDR3: CASSSPPWANTGELFF; J: TRBJ2-2; V: TRBV6-5; size: NA; D: NA
DNA: TGTGCCAGCAGTTCCGGTACGGCCCAGCATTTT; CDR3: CASSSGTAQHF; J: TRBJ1-5; V: TRBV12-3/TRBV12-4; size: NA; D: NA
DNA: TGCGCCAGCAGCTCAACAGGGACCCATGGGACTGAAGCTTTCTTT; CDR3: CASSSTGTHGTEAFF; J: TRBJ1-1; V: TRBV5-1; size: NA; D: NA
DNA: TGTGCCAGCACGACCTCCGAACAGCCCCAGCATTTT; CDR3: CASTTSEQPQHF; J: TRBJ1-5; V: TRBV28; size: NA; D: NA
DNA: TGTGCCAGCAGCCCCTGGGCTGTCCAAGAGACCCAGTACTTC; CDR3: CASSPWAVQETQYF; J: TRBJ2-5; V: TRBV3-1/TRBV3-2; size: NA; D: NA
DNA: TGTGCCAGCAGCTTACAGGGGCCGAACACTGAAGCTTTCTTT; CDR3: CASSLQGPNTEAFF; J: TRBJ1-1; V: TRBV7-9; size: NA; D: NA
DNA: TGTGCCAGCAGAGGGAGCATGAACACTGAAGCTTTCTTT; CDR3: CASRGSMNTEAFF; J: TRBJ1-1; V: TRBV7-2; size: few; D: NA
DNA: TGTGCCAGCAGCGCTGGACTAGCGGGAGTTCTAGAGACCCAGTACTTC; CDR3: CASSAGLAGVLETQYF; J: TRBJ2-5; V: TRBV11-3; size: NA; D: TRBD2
DNA: TGCGCCAGCAGCCAATCGGTCCGTAATGAAAAACTGTTTTTT; CDR3: CASSQSVRNEKLFF; J: TRBJ1-4; V: TRBV4-3; size: NA; D: NA
DNA: TGTGCCAGCATCCTAAAGCAGAGGGACGCAAACACTGAAGCTTTCTTT; CDR3: CASILKQRDANTEAFF; J: TRBJ1-1; V: TRBV21-1; size: NA; D: NA
DNA: TGTGCTAGTGGTTTATCAGGGTCCCTGAGTAGCTCCTACAATGAGCAGTTCTTC; CDR3: CASGLSGSLSSSYNEQFF; J: TRBJ2-1; V: TRBV12-5; size: once; D: NA
DNA: TGCGCCAGCAGCCAAGAACTAGCGGGGGGCAAGGAGACCCAGTACTTC; CDR3: CASSQELAGGKETQYF; J: TRBJ2-5; V: TRBV4-3; size: NA; D: TRBD2
DNA: TGTGCCAGCATCCCAACAGGGACCTATGGCTACACCTTC; CDR3: CASIPTGTYGYTF; J: TRBJ1-2; V: TRBV6-5; size: NA; D: NA
DNA: TGTGCCAGCAGTTCCCCCCGCGGGAGGATGGGCTCTGGGGCCAACGTCCTGACTTTC; CDR3: CASSSPRGRMGSGANVLTF; J: TRBJ2-6; V: TRBV28; size: NA; D: TRBD2
DNA: TGTGCCAGCAGTCCGGTGGGGACTAGCGGCTACGAGCAGTACTTC; CDR3: CASSPVGTSGYEQYF; J: TRBJ2-7; V: TRBV5-6; size: NA; D: TRBD2
DNA: TGTGCCAGCAGCCGAGGGACAGGGGGGCAAGAGACCCAGTACTTC; CDR3: CASSRGTGGQETQYF; J: TRBJ2-5; V: TRBV3-1/TRBV3-2; size: NA; D: TRBD1
DNA: TGTGCCAGCAGCCACTACCACTCCTACAATGAGCAGTTCTTC; CDR3: CASSHYHSYNEQFF; J: TRBJ2-1; V: TRBV3-1/TRBV3-2; size: NA; D: NA
DNA: TGTGCCAGCAGCTTGGAGCCTAGCGGGGTCACCGGGGAGCTGTTTTTT; CDR3: CASSLEPSGVTGELFF; J: TRBJ2-2; V: TRBV5-5; size: NA; D: TRBD2
DNA: TGTGCCAGCAGTGTGTGGGCGGGGGCCATCACAGATACGCAGTATTTT; CDR3: CASSVWAGAITDTQYF; J: TRBJ2-3; V: TRBV6-4; size: NA; D: NA
DNA: TGTGCCAGCAGTGAAGGGGGACTAGGGGGGACCCAGTACTTC; CDR3: CASSEGGLGGTQYF; J: TRBJ2-5; V: TRBV28; size: NA; D: TRBD2
DNA: TGTGCCAGCAGTGCCACGGGTAATGAGCAGTTCTTC; CDR3: CASSATGNEQFF; J: TRBJ2-1; V: TRBV6-2/TRBV6-3; size: NA; D: NA
DNA: TGTGCCAGTAGACCCGGCGGGGGGCGCCTTTGGGAGCCCCAGCATTTT; CDR3: CASRPGGGRLWEPQHF; J: TRBJ1-5; V: TRBV19; size: NA; D: NA
DNA: TGTGCCAGCAGTGCCGGGACTAGCGGGAGGGCCCAAGAGACCCAGTACTTC; CDR3: CASSAGTSGRAQETQYF; J: TRBJ2-5; V: TRBV2; size: NA; D: TRBD2
DNA: TGTGCCAGCAGCCGACAGGGGGCGGGAGGGACCACAGATACGCAGTATTTT; CDR3: CASSRQGAGGTTDTQYF; J: TRBJ2-3; V: TRBV3-1/TRBV3-2; size: NA; D: NA
DNA: TGCGCCAGCAGCTTTAGCCAGGGACCCACCGGGGAGCTGTTTTTT; CDR3: CASSFSQGPTGELFF; J: TRBJ2-2; V: TRBV5-1; size: NA; D: NA
DNA: TGTGCCAGCAGCCCCCGAGGGTCCCCGTCCGTCGGACCTATTATGAACACTGAAGCTTTCTTT; CDR3: CASSPRGSPSVGPIMNTEAFF; J: TRBJ1-1; V: TRBV14; size: once; D: NA
DNA: TGTGCCAGCAGCCAGTCGAGGGGGAATAATTCACCCCTCCACTTT; CDR3: CASSQSRGNNSPLHF; J: TRBJ1-6; V: TRBV7-2; size: NA; D: NA
DNA: TGTGCCAGCAGAATGGACAGTTCAGATACGCAGTATTTT; CDR3: CASRMDSSDTQYF; J: TRBJ2-3; V: TRBV28; size: NA; D: NA